This note documents a single T cell receptor beta chain sequence. Its antigen remains undetermined. No much larger clone exists at a distance of one base, and base qualities are not known. Using the deep immunoSEQ assay, TCR CDR3 regions were amplified from genomic DNA by multiplex PCR. Extracted genomic DNA from each cell subset was distributed evenly across all wells of several immunoSEQ 96-well plates, and each plate was treated as a replicate. Each replicate PCR for sorted subsets received roughly 0.2 ug genomic DNA, equal to 28,000 or so T cell genomes. The purified libraries were quantified using a Qubit 3.0 fluorometer, sized with a Bioanalyzer 2100, and then quantified again using the KAPA Library Quantification kit. Each immunoSEQ 96-well plate was sequenced on its own single-read 150-cycle Illumina NextSeq 550 flow cell. The original methods were these. Because the immunoSEQ output held only junctional sequences and lacked quality scores, the filtering could not match the filtering applied to full-length reads. Sequences were annotated with PyIR, a Python wrapper for IgBLAST v1.9, using IMGT germline references to assign V/J genes and CDR3. Reads were removed for weak V/J assignments (E-value above 1e-6), missing CDR3, stop codons, out-of-frame junctions, or ambiguous translated residues. A V3J clonotype was defined by an identical inferred V gene, J gene, and CDR3 amino acid sequence. To compute the percentage overlap between repertoires, the number of shared unique clonotypes was divided by the size of the smaller repertoire. Three approaches were used to assess repertoire richness: RTK rarefaction, the Chao1 estimator, and Recon v2.1 estimates of unobserved clonotypes. Generation probabilities were computed with OLGA for all TCRbeta clonotypes obtained by the gDNA method from a few donors. The table comes from immuneACCESS by way of TCRdb, which keeps in-frame sequences with V and J called. Part of the clones is missing from these tables; in studies checked, under half for an unresolved V gene and the rest for unknown reasons. D and trimming come from the DNA, and the V and J calls and clone size come from that table. This sample lists 2 million to 3 million clones; 80% to 95% were detected once. The ten largest clones take up around 0.4% of the sample.

The CDR3 runs 14 residues from the cysteine to the phenylalanine. Only CDR3 DNA is held: 42 bases, read in frame from base 1. V was cut back by 5 bases and J by 2 bases, leaving a gap of 12 bases between them. From a lookup of the germline V gene (reference sequence), CDR1 and CDR2 are MNHEY and SMNVEV. The source of the sample is a study of shared clonotypes between healthy human individuals (dated by TCRdb to about 2020). Regarding the study in general: A couple of women and a few men aged 18 to 49 years were included in the cohort. Per donor, leukapheresis produced somewhere between about 0.94 and 9 billion PBMCs. To estimate repertoire size and how much clonotype sharing occurs between individuals, the study deeply sequenced the blood TCR repertoires of five healthy adults. Different laboratories and diverse techniques were used to prepare libraries and sequence TCR repertoires, to increase sequencing depth and limit assay-specific biases. For each donor, three plates each were used for CD4 naive and CD4 memory, two plates were used for CD8 naive, and one plate was used for CD8 memory.

The donors were healthy, HIV-negative adults with no recently reported acute infections or vaccinations. All donors were Caucasian adults living in Nashville, Tennessee, USA. CD4+ T cells were enriched by magnetic negative selection, after which naive cells were positively selected on CD45RA and the negative fraction was taken as the memory subset. After blood collection by leukapheresis, PBMCs were isolated using Ficoll-Histopaque density gradient centrifugation and then cryopreserved in the vapor phase of liquid nitrogen. Analytical flow cytometry was used to check the purity and quantity of each magnetically sorted T cell population. Genomic DNA was isolated from each sorted fraction and quantified by UV absorbance on a Nanodrop 2000c. The full study reports these points: Even with the large sequencing depth, rarefaction of the sorted-subset datasets indicated that sequencing was incomplete. The small number of donors limited the genetic and exposure-history diversity represented. Higher generation probabilities were observed for clonotypes shared by all four sorted-subset donors than for non-shared clonotypes. Across a handful of donors, approximately 5% of naive CD4, approximately 4% of naive CD8, around 2.1% of memory CD4, and approximately 0.4% of memory CD8 clonotypes were shared. Based on pairwise subsampling, the degree of clonotype sharing among donors was expected to be affected by sequencing depth. Sampling was restricted to blood, and TCR repertoires in tissues likely differ from the TCR repertoires found in blood. Larger estimated clonotype richness was generally found for naive subsets than for memory subsets.

The sequence was obtained from a man between 18 and 35 years old in good health. Some clones in this sample may be carry-over from other donors' samples. The chain is encoded by TRBV27 joined to TRBJ2-5; TRBD1 could be the D gene, as 5 bases match. The sequenced sample consisted of naive CD4+ T cells from PBMCs. The sample's cell subset or site label, decoded: CD45RA+ positively selected. The nucleotide sequence reads TGTGCCAGCAGTAAGGCTCAGGGTCAAGAGACCCAGTACTTC. Its translation is CASSKAQGQETQYF.